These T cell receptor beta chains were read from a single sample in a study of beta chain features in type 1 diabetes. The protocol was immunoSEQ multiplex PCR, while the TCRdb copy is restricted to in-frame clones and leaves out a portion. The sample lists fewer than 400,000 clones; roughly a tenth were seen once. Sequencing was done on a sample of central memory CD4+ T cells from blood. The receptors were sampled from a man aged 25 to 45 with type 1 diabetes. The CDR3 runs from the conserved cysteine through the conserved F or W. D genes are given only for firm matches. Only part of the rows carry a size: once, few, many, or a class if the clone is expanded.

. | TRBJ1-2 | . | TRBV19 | TGTGCCAGCGAAGGGGGAAATGTTTATGGCTACACCTTC | CASEGGNVYGYTF
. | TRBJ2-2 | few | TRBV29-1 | TGCAGCTCCGGACACGGATCCACCGGGGAGCTGTTTTTT | CSSGHGSTGELFF
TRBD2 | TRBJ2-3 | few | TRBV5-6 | TGTGCCAGCAGCTTCGGACTAGCGGGGGGCACAGATACGCAGTATTTT | CASSFGLAGGTDTQYF
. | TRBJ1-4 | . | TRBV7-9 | TGTGCCAGCAGCTTCCTCCCGGGGGGTGAAAAACTGTTTTTT | CASSFLPGGEKLFF
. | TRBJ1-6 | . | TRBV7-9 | TGTGCCAGCAGCTTAGCTGGGGGCCCAGGCTATAATTCACCCCTCCACTTT | CASSLAGGPGYNSPLHF
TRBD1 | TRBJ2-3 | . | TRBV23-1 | TGCGCCAGCAGTCAAACGGGGGTGGGACAGGGTGCGACAGATACGCAGTATTTT | CASSQTGVGQGATDTQYF
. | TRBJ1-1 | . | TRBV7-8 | TGTGCCAGCAGCTTAGCGGCTGGCCCGAACACTGAAGCTTTCTTT | CASSLAAGPNTEAFF
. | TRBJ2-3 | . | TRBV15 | TGTGCCACCTCTGGGGCAGAAGATACGCAGTATTTT | CATSGAEDTQYF
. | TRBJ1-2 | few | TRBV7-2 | TGTGCCAGCAGCCAAGTTGATCCAGGGGGCTACACCTTC | CASSQVDPGGYTF
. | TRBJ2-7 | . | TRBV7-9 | TGTGCCAGCAGCTTGTCGGAGGGCGGCGAGCAGTACTTC | CASSLSEGGEQYF
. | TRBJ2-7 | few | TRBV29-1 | TGCAGCGTTCGGGGGCTAGCATCGAGGGGCTACGAGCAGTACTTC | CSVRGLASRGYEQYF
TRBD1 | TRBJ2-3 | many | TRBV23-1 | TGCGCCAGCAGTGCCCGGGACAGGGAGGGCACAGATACGCAGTATTTT | CASSARDREGTDTQYF
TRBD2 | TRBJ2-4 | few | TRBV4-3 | TGCGCCAGCAGCAAGGGACTAGCGGGGGAAGGCATTCAGTACTTC | CASSKGLAGEGIQYF
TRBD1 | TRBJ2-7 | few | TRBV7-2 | TGTGCCAGCAGCCCACCAGGACAGGGCTACGAGCAGTACTTC | CASSPPGQGYEQYF
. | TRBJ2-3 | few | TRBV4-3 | TGCGCCAGCAGCCAAGATTCACGGGGTACGCAGTATTTT | CASSQDSRGTQYF
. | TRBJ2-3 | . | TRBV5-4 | TGTGCCAGCAGCTTGAAGACAGCGATCACAGATACGCAGTATTTT | CASSLKTAITDTQYF
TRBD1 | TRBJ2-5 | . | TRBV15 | TGTGCCACCAGCAGACCTCTAGGGGGACAGGGAATGAGGGAGACCCAGTACTTC | CATSRPLGGQGMRETQYF
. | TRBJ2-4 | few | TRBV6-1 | TGTGCCAGCAGTGAAGTTGGGCGGGGTATAAACATTCAGTACTTC | CASSEVGRGINIQYF
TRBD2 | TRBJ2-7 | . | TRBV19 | TGTGCCAGTAGTACTAGCGGGGGGGCCTTTCCCGAGCAGTACTTC | CASSTSGGAFPEQYF
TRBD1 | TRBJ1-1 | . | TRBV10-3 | TGTGCCACGGGACAGCAGAACACTGAAGCTTTCTTT | CATGQQNTEAFF
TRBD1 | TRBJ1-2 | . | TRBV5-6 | TGTGCCAGCAGCGCTGGGACAGCTAACTATGGCTACACCTTC | CASSAGTANYGYTF
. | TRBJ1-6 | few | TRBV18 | TGTGCCAGCTCAAAACAGGGAATAATTAGCTCACCCCTCCACTTT | CASSKQGIISSPLHF
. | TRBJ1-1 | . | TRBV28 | TGTGCCAGCGGCCTTACGTTGGGGGGGGAGAACACTGAAGCTTTCTTT | CASGLTLGGENTEAFF
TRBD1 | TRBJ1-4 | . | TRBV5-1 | TGCGCCAGCACGTTAGAAGGGACAGGGAATGAAAAACTGTTTTTT | CASTLEGTGNEKLFF
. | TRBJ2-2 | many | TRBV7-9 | TGTGCCAGCAGCAAAGCAGCGAACACCGGGGAGCTGTTTTTT | CASSKAANTGELFF
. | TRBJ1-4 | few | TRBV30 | TGTGCCTGGAGTGTGGGGGAAAAACTGTTTTTT | CAWSVGEKLFF
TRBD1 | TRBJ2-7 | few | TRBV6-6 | TGTGCCAGCAGGTCTACAGGGGAGAGGGGCTACGAGCAGTACTTC | CASRSTGERGYEQYF
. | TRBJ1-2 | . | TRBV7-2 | TGTGCCAGCAGCTTAGCGCTCATAGGGGCTGGCTACACCTTC | CASSLALIGAGYTF
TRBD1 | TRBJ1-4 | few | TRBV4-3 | TGCGCCAGCAGCCCGACCGGACAGGGGTATGAAAAACTGTTTTTT | CASSPTGQGYEKLFF
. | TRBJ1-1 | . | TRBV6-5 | TGTGCCAGCAGTTTCCGACAGAGGAACACTGAAGCTTTCTTT | CASSFRQRNTEAFF
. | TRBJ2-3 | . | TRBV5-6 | TGTGCCAGCAGCTTGCAGGGCGGCGATACGCAGTATTTT | CASSLQGGDTQYF
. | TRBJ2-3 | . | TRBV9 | TGTGCCAGCAGCGTACTAGGAACCCGCACAGATACGCAGTATTTT | CASSVLGTRTDTQYF
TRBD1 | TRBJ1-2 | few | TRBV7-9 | TGTGCCAGCAGCTTAGCGGGGACAGATGGCTACACCTTC | CASSLAGTDGYTF
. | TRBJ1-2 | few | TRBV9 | TGTGCCAGCAGCGATAACAACGAAGGGAGGGGCCTGGTGAAACACTATGGCTACACCTTC | CASSDNNEGRGLVKHYGYTF
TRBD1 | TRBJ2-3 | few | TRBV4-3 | TGCGCCAGCAGCCAAGGGGCGGGACAGGGAGGAGATACGCAGTATTTT | CASSQGAGQGGDTQYF
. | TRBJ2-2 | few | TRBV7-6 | TGTGCCAGCAGCTTAGGATGGACCGGGGAGCTGTTTTTT | CASSLGWTGELFF
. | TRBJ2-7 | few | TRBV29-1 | TGCAGCGTCGTATACGCCAGAGGAGGGCAACAGTACTTC | CSVVYARGGQQYF
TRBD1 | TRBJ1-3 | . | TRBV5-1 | TGCGCCAGTCGCACGTGGACAGGTTCTGGAAACACCATATATTTT | CASRTWTGSGNTIYF
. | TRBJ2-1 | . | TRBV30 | TGTGCCTGGAGTGGCCGGGGGGAGCAGTTCTTC | CAWSGRGEQFF
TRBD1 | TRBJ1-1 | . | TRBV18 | TGTGCCAGCTCGACAGGGATAAACACTGAAGCTTTCTTT | CASSTGINTEAFF
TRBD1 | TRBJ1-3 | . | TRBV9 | TGTGCCAGCAGCGCACACCAAGGGACAGCTGGAAACACCATATATTTT | CASSAHQGTAGNTIYF
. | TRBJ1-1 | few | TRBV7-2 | TGTGCCAGCAGCTCCAGGGTGAACACTGAAGCTTTCTTT | CASSSRVNTEAFF
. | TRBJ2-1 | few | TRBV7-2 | TGTGCCAGCAGCTCCATGGGGGCGCACAATGAGCAGTTCTTC | CASSSMGAHNEQFF
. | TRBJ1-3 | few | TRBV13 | TGTGCCAGCAGCTTAGGAGTCTCTGGAAACACCATATATTTT | CASSLGVSGNTIYF
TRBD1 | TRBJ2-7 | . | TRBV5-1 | TGCGCCAGCAGCGAATCGGGACAGACCTATTACGAGCAGTACTTC | CASSESGQTYYEQYF
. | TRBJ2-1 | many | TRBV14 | TGTGCCAGCAGCCTCTATAAGACAGACTACAATGAGCAGTTCTTC | CASSLYKTDYNEQFF
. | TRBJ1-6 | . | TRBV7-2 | TGTGCCAGCAGCGGGGACGGATACTATAATTCACCCCTCCACTTT | CASSGDGYYNSPLHF
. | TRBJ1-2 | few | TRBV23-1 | TGCGCCAGCAGTCGGGGAAGGTCTCCTAACTATGGCTACACCTTC | CASSRGRSPNYGYTF
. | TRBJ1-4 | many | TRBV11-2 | TGTGCCAGCAGCTTAGTCGGTGGACCTAATGAAAAACTGTTTTTT | CASSLVGGPNEKLFF
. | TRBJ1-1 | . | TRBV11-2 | TGTGCCAGCAGCCCGGGGATGGGGGGCACTGAAGCTTTCTTT | CASSPGMGGTEAFF
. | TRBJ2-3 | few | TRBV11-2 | TGTGCCAGCAGCTCGAGCAGGGATACGCAGTATTTT | CASSSSRDTQYF
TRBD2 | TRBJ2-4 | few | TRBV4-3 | TGCGCCAGCAGCCAAGGACCAGGGAGGGGAAACATTCAGTACTTC | CASSQGPGRGNIQYF
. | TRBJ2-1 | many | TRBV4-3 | TGCGCCAGCAGCCAAGAAATCTCCGCCACCTACAATGAGCAGTTCTTC | CASSQEISATYNEQFF
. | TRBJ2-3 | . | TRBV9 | TGTGCCAGCAGCTTACGACTTGGAGGCACAGATACGCAGTATTTT | CASSLRLGGTDTQYF
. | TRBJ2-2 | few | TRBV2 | TGTGCCAGCGCGGACGCGAACACCGGGGAGCTGTTTTTT | CASADANTGELFF
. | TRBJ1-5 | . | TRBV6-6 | TGTGCCAGCAGTTACGCCGCCGGGTCGAATCAGCCCCAGCATTTT | CASSYAAGSNQPQHF
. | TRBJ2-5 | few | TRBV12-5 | TGTGCTAGTGGTTTAGGACTTGAAAGGGCCCAGTACTTC | CASGLGLERAQYF
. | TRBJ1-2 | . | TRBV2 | TGTGCCAGCAGTGCGGGACGGAGGGACTATGGCTACACCTTC | CASSAGRRDYGYTF